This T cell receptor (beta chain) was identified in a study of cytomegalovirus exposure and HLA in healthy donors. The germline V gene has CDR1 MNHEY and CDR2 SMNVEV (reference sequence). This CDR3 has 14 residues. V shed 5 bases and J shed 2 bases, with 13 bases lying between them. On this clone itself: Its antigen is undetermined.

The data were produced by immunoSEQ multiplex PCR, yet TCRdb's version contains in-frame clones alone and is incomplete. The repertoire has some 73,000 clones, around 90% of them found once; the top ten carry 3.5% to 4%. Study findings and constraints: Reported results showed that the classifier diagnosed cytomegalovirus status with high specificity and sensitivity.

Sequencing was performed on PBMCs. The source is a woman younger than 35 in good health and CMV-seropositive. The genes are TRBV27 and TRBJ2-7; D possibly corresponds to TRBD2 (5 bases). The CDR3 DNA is TGTGCCAGCAGTCCAACCGGGATTCCCTACGAGCAGTACTTC. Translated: CASSPTGIPYEQYF.